This entry lists 30 T cell receptor beta chains sequenced from one sample in a study of glioma-infiltrating T cells after dendritic cell vaccination. Some clones are missing from TCRdb's copy, which holds only in-frame ones; the method was immunoSEQ multiplex PCR. Among under 40,000 clones, 90% were seen once, and the ten largest hold less than 2.5%. This specimen was blood, taken before dendritic cell vaccination. These receptors were taken from a human donor with glioblastoma.

The sample holds one count of this clone. Here the CDR3 reads CASSLSLQGSGELFF. CDR3 nucleotides: TGCGCCAGCAGTTTGTCCCTACAGGGATCCGGGGAGCTGTTTTTT. The genes are TRBV5-1 and TRBJ2-2; possibly TRBD1 for D (6 bases). CDR3 size: 15 residues. V shed 5 bases and J shed 6 bases, with 17 bases lying between them. Germline CDR1 reads SGHRS; CDR2 reads YFSETQ.

This clone was detected only a few times. This chain uses TRBV6-5 with TRBJ2-1; a weak D match, TRBD2 (6 bases). The CDR3 has 16 residues. The germline V gene encodes CDR1 MNHEY and CDR2 SVGAGI. Deletions cut 4 bases from V and 4 bases from J, with 17 bases between. The CDR3 DNA reads TGTGCCAGCAGTTCACCCGGGACTTCTATTTACAATGAGCAGTTCTTC. Protein: CASSSPGTSIYNEQFF.

About this clone: Mismatch with germline at one junction end may stem from a read error. The same CDR3 is also encoded by other DNA sequences in this sample. The chain carries TRBV7-2 and TRBJ1-6; D unresolved. CDR1 is SGHTA, CDR2 FQGNSA, per germline. This CDR3 spans 15 amino acids. The DNA for the CDR3 is TGTGCCAGCAGCTTACGGAGCTCCTATAATTCCCCCCTCCACTTT. Translated: CASSLRSSYNSPLHF.

V and J are TRBV7-8 and TRBJ1-4; tentatively, D is TRBD1 (5 bases). The CDR3 extends over 16 amino acids. V was cut by 0 bases and J by 5 bases, with 13 bases left in between. CDR1 is SGHVS and CDR2 is FQNEAQ in the germline V gene. The DNA of the CDR3 is TGTGCCAGCAGCTTAGCGTCCCAGGGAATCAATGAAAAACTGTTTTTT. Translation gives CASSLASQGINEKLFF.

The chain carries TRBV4-2 and TRBJ2-7, with TRBD2 as a possible D gene (6 bases). Trimming shortened V by 6 bases and J by 0 bases, and 15 bases separated the two germline ends. The germline CDR1 and CDR2 sequences are LGHNA and YNFKEQ. This CDR3 region has 15 residues. CDR3 residues: CASSRGGESSYEQYF. The CDR3 DNA is TGTGCCAGCAGTCGGGGCGGGGAGAGCTCCTACGAGCAGTACTTC.

This chain joins TRBV5-4 and TRBJ2-6; D unresolved. The CDR3 loop spans 15 amino acids. V was shortened by 0 bases and J by 0 bases, with 4 bases between the two germline ends. Germline V lookup: CDR1 SGHNT, CDR2 YYREEE (reference sequence). The CDR3 loop reads CASSLASSGANVLTF. Here the CDR3 DNA reads TGTGCCAGCAGCTTGGCCAGCTCTGGGGCCAACGTCCTGACTTTC.

The chain combines TRBV7-2 with TRBJ2-5; D remains unclear. V lost 1 base, J lost 5 bases, and 8 bases lay in between. This CDR3 spans 13 amino acids. Germline assignment: CDR1 SGHTA and CDR2 FQGNSA. Here the CDR3 reads CASSLDRAETQYF. CDR3 nucleotides: TGTGCCAGCAGCTTAGACCGCGCGGAGACCCAGTACTTC.

The chain is built from TRBV18 and TRBJ1-5; TRBD1 matches 7 bases. The germline gives CDR1 KGHSH, CDR2 LQKENI. This CDR3 is built from 14 residues. Trimming removed 3 bases from V and 3 bases from J; junction bases left unmatched: 2. The CDR3 region is CASSPGTDNQPQHF. Here the CDR3 DNA reads TGTGCCAGCTCACCGGGGACAGACAATCAGCCCCAGCATTTT.

The V call is TRBV5-1, the J call TRBJ1-1, with D possibly being TRBD1 (5 bases). The CDR3 is 14 residues long. V was trimmed by 0 bases and J by 4 bases, leaving 10 bases between them. CDR1 is SGHRS, CDR2 YFSETQ, per germline. The CDR3 region has the DNA TGCGCCAGCAGCTTGGAGTCAGGGCGCACTGAAGCTTTCTTT. Its protein is CASSLESGRTEAFF.

The chain uses TRBV6-1 and TRBJ1-2, with D possibly matching TRBD1 (6 bases). The V gene's germline CDR1 is MNHNS and CDR2 SASEGT. The CDR3 has 13 residues. V gave up 7 bases and J gave up 5 bases, with 14 bases separating them. The CDR3 loop is CASTGAPGYGYTF. In nucleotides, the CDR3 is TGTGCCAGCACAGGGGCGCCGGGATATGGCTACACCTTC.

This clone occurred once. This rearrangement joins TRBV18 to TRBJ2-7, with 9 bases identical to TRBD1. This CDR3 is built from 17 residues. V lost 0 bases to trimming and J lost 1 base; unmatched junction nucleotides: 7. Germline CDR1 is KGHSH and CDR2 is LQKENI. CDR3 region: CASSPPPDRGFSYEQYF. DNA for the CDR3: TGTGCCAGCTCACCACCGCCGGACAGGGGTTTTTCCTACGAGCAGTACTTC.

The rearrangement uses TRBV27 and TRBJ2-7, with TRBD1 matching 8 bases. The germline gives CDR1 MNHEY, CDR2 SMNVEV (reference sequence). Trimming at V came to 5 bases and at J to 3 bases, leaving 9 bases not matched to a gene. CDR3 length equals 15 residues. In DNA, the CDR3 is TGTGCCAGCAGTCCCAGACAGGGGTCGGTCTACGAGCAGTACTTC. It encodes CASSPRQGSVYEQYF.

The rearrangement uses TRBV19 and TRBJ2-1, with 9 positions matching TRBD2. The V and J ends lost 0 bases and 9 bases, in that order; junction bases with no gene match: 9. From germline, CDR1 is LNHDA and CDR2 SQIVND (reference sequence). The CDR3 runs to 16 residues. The CDR3 region has the DNA TGTGCCAGTAGTATAGATGGCGGGGGGGCCGTCAGTGAGCAGTTCTTC. It is translated as CASSIDGGGAVSEQFF. The variable domain in full, completed from reference TRBV19 and TRBJ2-1, reads DGGITQSPKYLFRKEGQNVTLSCEQNLNHDAMYWYRQDPGQGLRLIYYSQIVNDFQKGDIAEGYSVSREKKESFPLTVTSAQKNPTAFYLCASSIDGGGAVSEQFFGPGTRLTVL.

The chain uses TRBV27 and TRBJ2-7; 8 bases agree with TRBD1. V lost 3 bases, J lost 3 bases, and 7 bases stayed unmatched. Germline V CDR1 and CDR2: MNHEY, SMNVEV (reference sequence). The CDR3 sequence is 15 residues long. The DNA of the CDR3 is TGTGCCAGCAGTTTGACAGGGGTATACCTCTACGAGCAGTACTTC. As protein: CASSLTGVYLYEQYF.

This sequence joins TRBV6-5 and TRBJ1-1; perhaps TRBD1 as D (6 bases). The CDR3 covers 14 residues. Trimming stripped 6 bases from V and 4 bases from J, with 15 bases between. Germline CDR1 is MNHEY and CDR2 is SVGAGI. The CDR3 loop reads CASSLDSWITEAFF. Written as DNA, the CDR3 is TGTGCCAGCAGCCTGGACAGCTGGATCACTGAAGCTTTCTTT.

The chain combines TRBV11-2 with TRBJ1-5, with 7 bases that match TRBD1. The CDR3 has 17 residues. Germline loops: CDR1 SGHAT, CDR2 FQNNGV. The ends lost 1 base at V and 1 base at J; junction bases unmatched: 7. The CDR3 bases are TGTGCCAGCAGCTTAGGGCCCCAGACAGGGAGCAATCAGCCCCAGCATTTT. Translating it yields CASSLGPQTGSNQPQHF. Full variable domain (outside the CDR3, taken from reference TRBV11-2 and TRBJ1-5): EAGVAQSPRYKIIEKRQSVAFWCNPISGHATLYWYQQILGQGPKLLIQFQNNGVVDDSQLPKDRFSAERLKGVDSTLKIQPAKLEDSAVYLCASSLGPQTGSNQPQHFGDGTRLSIL.

In the case of this clone: One junction end disagrees with the germline gene, perhaps due to a read error. V and J are TRBV6-5 and TRBJ2-7, with D possibly being TRBD1 (5 bases). The CDR3 totals 12 residues. Germline V CDR1 and CDR2: MNHEY, SVGAGI. The CDR3 reads CASSSAQGWRNF. DNA of the CDR3: TGTGCCAGCAGTTCTGCTCAGGGATGGCGGAACTTC.

In DNA, the CDR3 is TGTGCCAGCAGTTCCCGGGGGGGCGGTGGCACAGATACGCAGTATTTT. Residues: CASSSRGGGGTDTQYF. V is TRBV7-2 and J is TRBJ2-3; 8 positions agree with TRBD2. Germline CDR1 reads SGHTA; CDR2 reads FQGNSA. The CDR3 is 16 residues long. The J segment lost 1 base and the V segment lost 6 bases, leaving 9 bases of the junction unmatched.

The V gene is TRBV5-4, the J gene TRBJ2-7, with 11 bases aligning to TRBD1. CDR1 and CDR2 (germline): SGHNT, YYREEE (reference sequence). The CDR3 runs 13 residues. V shed 7 bases and J 3 bases; nucleotides not matched to a gene: 3. CDR3 loop: CASGQGADYEQYF. The CDR3 DNA is TGTGCCAGCGGACAGGGGGCCGACTACGAGCAGTACTTC. Using reference TRBV5-4 and TRBJ2-7 for the parts outside the CDR3, the full variable domain is ETGVTQSPTHLIKTRGQQVTLRCSSQSGHNTVSWYQQALGQGPQFIFQYYREEENGRGNFPPRFSGLQFPNYSSELNVNALELDDSALYLCASGQGADYEQYFGPGTRLTVT.

This sequence joins TRBV6-6 and TRBJ2-1, with 9 positions matching TRBD2. Germline CDR1 and CDR2: MNHNY and SVGAGI (reference sequence). V lost 0 bases, J lost 5 bases, and 5 bases stayed unmatched. The CDR3 has 16 residues. This CDR3 reads CASSYSIAGGNNEQFF. The CDR3, as DNA: TGTGCCAGCAGTTACTCGATCGCGGGGGGGAACAATGAGCAGTTCTTC.

The V gene is TRBV11-2, the J gene TRBJ2-3; D call uncertain. V was cut by 5 bases and J by 2 bases, with 11 bases left in between. CDR1 and CDR2 (germline): SGHAT, FQNNGV. The CDR3 extends over 14 amino acids. This chain's CDR3 is CASSPSQATDTQYF. CDR3 bases: TGTGCCAGCAGCCCGAGCCAGGCCACAGATACGCAGTATTTT. The variable domain in full, with the rest retrieved from reference TRBV11-2 and TRBJ2-3, is EAGVAQSPRYKIIEKRQSVAFWCNPISGHATLYWYQQILGQGPKLLIQFQNNGVVDDSQLPKDRFSAERLKGVDSTLKIQPAKLEDSAVYLCASSPSQATDTQYFGPGTRLTVL.

This chain uses TRBV5-1 with TRBJ2-1; tentative D call: TRBD1 (6 bases). V lost 2 bases, J lost 3 bases, and 15 bases lay in between. From germline, CDR1 is SGHRS and CDR2 YFSETQ. The CDR3 covers 16 residues. The CDR3: CASSLQGRRLYNEQFF. DNA of the CDR3: TGCGCCAGCAGCTTACAGGGTCGTAGGCTCTACAATGAGCAGTTCTTC.

V is TRBV27 and J is TRBJ2-3; TRBD1 aligns across 7 bases. This CDR3 has 16 amino acids. Germline V gene data show CDR1 as MNHEY and CDR2 as SMNVEV (reference sequence). After removal of 7 bases from V and 2 bases from J, the junction contained 12 bases not matched to a gene. For the CDR3, the DNA is TGTGCCAGCACCCCTAGGGGGCCAGGGCTCACAGATACGCAGTATTTT. Translation gives CASTPRGPGLTDTQYF.

This chain connects TRBV10-3 to TRBJ1-4; TRBD1 matches 7 bases. The CDR3 covers 14 residues. Trimming removed 5 bases from V and 7 bases from J; junction bases left unmatched: 7. CDR1 and CDR2 (germline): ENHRY, SYGVKD. The CDR3 coding sequence is TGTGCCATCAGTATGGGACAGAAGAGTGAAAAACTGTTTTTT. It is translated as CAISMGQKSEKLFF.

The chain employs TRBV10-2 and TRBJ1-1; D is possibly TRBD1 (5 bases). CDR1 is WSHSY and CDR2 is SAAADI in the germline V gene. The CDR3 is made up of 16 amino acids. The V and J ends lost 0 bases and 4 bases respectively, with 15 bases between them. This chain's CDR3 is CASSESGSGGATEAFF. The DNA of the CDR3 is TGCGCCAGCAGTGAGTCTGGTTCGGGCGGGGCCACTGAAGCTTTCTTT.

The rearrangement joins TRBV21-1 to TRBJ1-2; the D call TRBD1 from the table was never checked on the DNA. TRBV21-1 is a documented pseudogene. This CDR3 has 16 residues. This CDR3 is CASRTKGAGVDYGYTF. Written as DNA, the CDR3 is TGTGCCAGCAGAACAAAGGGGGCAGGGGTAGACTATGGCTACACCTTC.

The V and J genes are TRBV2 and TRBJ1-2; 8 nucleotides match TRBD1. This CDR3 is 15 amino acids long. J was trimmed by 4 bases and V by 7 bases; bases with no gene match: 11. Germline V gives CDR1 SNHLY, CDR2 FYNNEI. The CDR3 DNA reads TGTGCCAGCATGCGGACAGGGCCAATTACCTATGGCTACACCTTC. Its translation: CASMRTGPITYGYTF.

This chain uses TRBV5-1 with TRBJ1-5, with D possibly TRBD1 on 6 matching bases. This CDR3 region has 15 residues. The germline CDR1 and CDR2 sequences are SGHRS and YFSETQ. V was clipped by 0 bases and J by 4 bases, with 11 bases between them. The CDR3 reads CASSLEGGVNQPQHF. The DNA of the CDR3 is TGCGCCAGCAGCTTGGAAGGGGGGGTTAATCAGCCCCAGCATTTT.

The chain is built from TRBV11-2 and TRBJ2-2; 14 bases are shared with TRBD2. V was clipped by 5 bases and J by 5 bases; unmatched bases: 7. CDR1 is SGHAT and CDR2 is FQNNGV in the germline V gene. The CDR3 is made up of 17 amino acids. In DNA, the CDR3 is TGTGCCAGCAGCCCGACTAGCGGGGGGGTTGGGACCGGGGAGCTGTTTTTT. Protein: CASSPTSGGVGTGELFF.

The genes are TRBV30 and TRBJ2-5; TRBD1 might be the D (6 bases). The CDR3 consists of 13 residues. V was pared by 2 bases and J by 7 bases, with 14 bases between. CDR1 is GTSNPN and CDR2 is SVGIG in the germline V gene (reference sequence). The CDR3 DNA follows: TGTGCCTGGAGTTTACAGGGTTTGGGGACCCAGTACTTC. The encoded protein is CAWSLQGLGTQYF.